This TCR beta chain was retrieved from a study of blood T cell repertoires in COVID-19. Study at large: Spain, Italy and the United States supplied samples that represented acute and convalescent COVID-19. Sample material is recorded as cDNA or gDNA derived from T cells, B-cell-depleted T cells, or PBMCs.

In the source study's methods: Counts of nucleated cells, estimated from reference gene primer amplification, were obtained. Produced via immunoSEQ multiplex PCR; TCRdb's table is partial and in-frame only. That table furnishes V, J and clone size, whereas the DNA furnished D and trimming. The data contain about 200,000 clones, around 80% of them singletons. V was clipped by 1 base and J by 5 bases, with 8 bases between them. Germline CDR1 reads MGHRA; CDR2 reads YSYEKL. This CDR3 is 13 amino acids long. Sequenced material: peripheral blood. This chain uses TRBV4-1 with TRBJ2-5; D is unresolved. This TCR derives from a human donor in a cohort sampled during active COVID-19. CDR3 in amino acids: CASSQVVRETQYF. The CDR3 coding sequence is TGCGCCAGCAGCCAAGTAGTGCGGGAGACCCAGTACTTC.